Given below is one T cell receptor (beta chain) in context. This sample is part of a study of blood T cell repertoires in COVID-19. Whole-study context: Some COVID-19 samples were acute and others convalescent; all came from the United States, Italy and Spain. PBMCs, B-cell-depleted T cells, or T cells provided the cDNA or gDNA that made up the material.

Per the original data handling: Counts of nucleated cells, estimated from reference gene primer amplification, were obtained. Using immunoSEQ multiplex PCR, the repertoire was profiled, and TCRdb retains in-frame clones only, with some absent. That table furnishes V, J and clone size, whereas the DNA furnished D and trimming. This table holds approximately 160,000 clones, 90% found once. The receptor's source is a man aged 50-59 years with acute or convalescent COVID-19. The sample consisted of peripheral blood.

CDR3 DNA: TGTGCCAGCAGCTTGGGGGGTCCAGGTCAGCCCCAGCATTTT. This codes for CASSLGGPGQPQHF. V gene TRBV7-3 combines with J gene TRBJ1-5, with D perhaps TRBD1 (5 bases). Deletions cut 3 bases from V and 6 bases from J, with 12 bases between. The CDR3 loop spans 14 amino acids. Germline V gene data show CDR1 as SGHTA and CDR2 as FQGTGA.